The sequence of this T cell receptor beta chain was determined in a study of blood T cell repertoires in COVID-19. The overall study: Sample material is recorded as cDNA or gDNA derived from T cells, B-cell-depleted T cells, or PBMCs.

The germline CDR1 and CDR2 sequences are GTSNPN and SVGIG (reference sequence). Trimming left V 2 bases short and J 4 bases short, with 9 bases between. The CDR3 sequence is 12 residues long. As handled by the study authors: Estimates of nucleated cell counts were drawn from the amplification of reference gene primers. Produced via immunoSEQ multiplex PCR; TCRdb's table is partial and in-frame only. V and J calls and clone size are given by that table; D and trimming were obtained from the DNA. The top ten hold about 3% of the sample, which has about 250,000 clones, around 90% seen once. The sequencing sample was made of PBMCs or T cells enriched from blood (not recorded which). The clonotype originates from a woman aged 45-65 years who had recovered from COVID-19. The V gene is TRBV30, the J gene TRBJ2-7, with D possibly TRBD1 on 5 matching bases. The CDR3: CAWSSQGYEQYF. DNA of the CDR3: TGTGCCTGGAGTTCGCAGGGTTACGAGCAGTACTTC.